This T cell receptor (beta chain) stems from a study of T cell repertoires in cytomegalovirus infection. The overall study: Based on public TCR beta signatures, there were indications of CMV infection and of a matching HLA type. Findings of the study overall: Carriage of CMV together with the relevant HLA was identifiable through cumulative public TCR beta family frequency. The ex vivo response showed dominance by HLA-C-restricted CMV-specific TCR beta clonotypes.

This clonotype turned up a few times. Its antigen remains unknown. V shed 11 bases and J shed 5 bases, with 12 bases lying between them. The CDR3 runs 12 residues. Looked up from germline, CDR1 is MDHEN and CDR2 is SYDVKM. TCRdb itself ran the reads through MiXCR, one entry per CDR3 protein. Here the sample spans around 530,000 distinct CDR3 sequences, about 26% being singletons. The chain links TRBV28 to TRBJ2-2, with D perhaps matching TRBD2 (6 bases). Sequences were obtained from PBMCs. This clonotype was sampled from a human donor in good health (CMV status not recorded). Some clones in this sample may be carry-over from other donors' samples. The CDR3 sequence is CAAGRLTGELFF. Written as DNA, the CDR3 is TGTGCCGCGGGAAGATTAACCGGGGAGCTGTTTTTT.